The sequence of this T cell receptor (beta chain) was determined in a study of radiation and T cells in renal cell carcinoma. Per the germline V gene, CDR1 is SGHTA and CDR2 is FQGTGA. The CDR3 consists of 15 residues. The V and J ends lost 5 bases and 0 bases respectively, with 12 bases between them. The method was immunoSEQ multiplex PCR; TCRdb's version includes in-frame clones alone and lacks a portion of them. This sample has about 130,000 clones, with 88% found just once. The time point denotes: blood 2 weeks post-SBRT. Treatment here: 15 Gy SBRT to primary tumor, nephrectomy 4 weeks later. This TCR came from a woman between 70 and 85 years old with renal cell carcinoma. The chain recombines TRBV7-3 with TRBJ2-3, with D unclear. Material: blood, obtained from a patient whose treatment included radiotherapy and nephrectomy. CDR3 bases: TGTGCCAGCAGCCCAACCCCTTCTAGCACAGATACGCAGTATTTT. Amino acids: CASSPTPSSTDTQYF.